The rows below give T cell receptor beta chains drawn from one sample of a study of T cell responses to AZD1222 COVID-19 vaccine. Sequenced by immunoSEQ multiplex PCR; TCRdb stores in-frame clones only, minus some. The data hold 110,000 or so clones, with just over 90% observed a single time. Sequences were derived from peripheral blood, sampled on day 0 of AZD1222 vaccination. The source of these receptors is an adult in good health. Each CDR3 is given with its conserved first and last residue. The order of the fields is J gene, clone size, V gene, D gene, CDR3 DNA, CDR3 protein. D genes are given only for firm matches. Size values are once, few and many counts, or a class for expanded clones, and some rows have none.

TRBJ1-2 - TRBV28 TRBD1 TGTGCCAGCAGTTCCCCCGGGACAGGGAACTATGGCTACACCTTC CASSSPGTGNYGYTF
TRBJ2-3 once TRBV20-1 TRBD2 TGCAGTGCTAGTAGTCTAGCGGGGGGCCCAGATACGCAGTATTTT CSASSLAGGPDTQYF
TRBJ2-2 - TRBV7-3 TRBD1 TGTGCCAGCAGCAATAGTCGGGACAGGGGGACCGGGGAGCTGTTTTTT CASSNSRDRGTGELFF
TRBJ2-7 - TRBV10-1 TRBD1 TGCGCCAGCAGCCCCACGGGACAGGGGCCCTACGAGCAGTACTTC CASSPTGQGPYEQYF
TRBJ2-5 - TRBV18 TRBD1 TGTGCCAGCTCACCACCCAGGGGGGAGACCCAGTACTTC CASSPPRGETQYF
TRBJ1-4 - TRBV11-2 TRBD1 TGTGCCAGCAGCCAGGGGGTTAATGAAAAACTGTTTTTT CASSQGVNEKLFF
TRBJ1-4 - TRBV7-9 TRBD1 TGTGCCAGCAGCTTGACAGGGGGAACAACTAATGAAAAACTGTTTTTT CASSLTGGTTNEKLFF
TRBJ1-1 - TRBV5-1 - TGCGCCAGCAGCAGGACGATGAACACTGAAGCTTTCTTT CASSRTMNTEAFF
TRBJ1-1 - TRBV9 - TGTGCCAGCAGCGTGGGCAGGGCGAACACTGAAGCTTTCTTT CASSVGRANTEAFF
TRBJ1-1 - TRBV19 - TGTGCCAGTAGTCGAACAGGGATCACTGAAGCTTTCTTT CASSRTGITEAFF
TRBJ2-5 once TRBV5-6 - TGTGCCAGCAGCTTTTTTTCAGTCCAAGAGACCCAGTACTTC CASSFFSVQETQYF
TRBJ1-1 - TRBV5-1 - TGCGCCAGCAGCTTGGTTGCAGGGAACACTGAAGCTTTCTTT CASSLVAGNTEAFF
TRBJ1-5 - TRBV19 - TGTGCCAGTAGTTCTTCGCCAGGATTTAGCAATCAGCCCCAGCATTTT CASSSSPGFSNQPQHF
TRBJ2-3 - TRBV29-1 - TGCAGCGGCACAGCGCTAAGCACAGATACGCAGTATTTT CSGTALSTDTQYF
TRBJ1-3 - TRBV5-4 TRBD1 TGTGCCAGCAGCTCGACAGGGACTGGAAACACCATATATTTT CASSSTGTGNTIYF
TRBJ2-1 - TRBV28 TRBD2 TGTGCCAGCAGTGGCGGGGGGGCATACAATGAGCAGTTCTTC CASSGGGAYNEQFF
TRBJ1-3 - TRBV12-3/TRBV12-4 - TGTGCCAGCAGGACTGGAAACACCATATATTTT CASRTGNTIYF
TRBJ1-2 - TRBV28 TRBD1 TGTGCCAGCAGTCCTCCCGGCGGGAGACAGGGGGCCTCCTATGGCTACACCTTC CASSPPGGRQGASYGYTF
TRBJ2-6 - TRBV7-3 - TGTGCCAGCAGCTTAAGTACGGACCCCGGGGCCAACGTCCTGACTTTC CASSLSTDPGANVLTF
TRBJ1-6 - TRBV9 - TGTGCCAGCAGCCCGGGGGGGGCTGGGGGTTCACCCCTCCACTTT CASSPGGAGGSPLHF
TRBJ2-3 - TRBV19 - TGTGCCAGTAACATGCACTCATTTATTAGCACAGATACGCAGTATTTT CASNMHSFISTDTQYF
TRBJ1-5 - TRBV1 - TGCACCAGCAGCCAAGATGCTCAGCCCCAGCATTTT CTSSQDAQPQHF
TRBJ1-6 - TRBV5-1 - TGCGCCAGCAGCTTGGCGGGGAATTCACCCCTCCACTTT CASSLAGNSPLHF
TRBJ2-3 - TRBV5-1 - TGCGCCAGCAGCTCCGCTCGGGGGACAGATACGCAGTATTTT CASSSARGTDTQYF
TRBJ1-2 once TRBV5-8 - TGTGCCAGCAGCTTCAAGACAGGACTCTATGGCTACACCTTC CASSFKTGLYGYTF
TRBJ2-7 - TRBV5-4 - TGTGCCAGCAGCTTGGGATTCACAGAGCAGTACTTC CASSLGFTEQYF
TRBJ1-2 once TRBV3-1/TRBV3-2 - TGTGCCAGCAGCCACGATGAACGTTTTGGCTACACCTTC CASSHDERFGYTF
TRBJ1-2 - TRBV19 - TGTGCCAGTAGGGGAACAGGGAACCACTATGGCTACACCTTC CASRGTGNHYGYTF
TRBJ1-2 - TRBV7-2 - TGTGCCAGCAGCTTAATGTTGGCGGACTTCTATGGCTACACCTTC CASSLMLADFYGYTF
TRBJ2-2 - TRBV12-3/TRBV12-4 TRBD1 TGTGCCACCTCGGGACAGGGCACCGGGGAGCTGTTTTTT CATSGQGTGELFF
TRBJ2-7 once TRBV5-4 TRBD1 TGTGCCAGCAGCTACCAAGGGGGCCCCTACGAGCAGTACTTC CASSYQGGPYEQYF
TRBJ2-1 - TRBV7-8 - TGTGCCAGCAGCTTATTACAAGCATCAAATAATGATGAGCAGTTCTTC CASSLLQASNNDEQFF
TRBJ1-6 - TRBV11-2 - TGTGCCAGCAGCTTAGACGCGGTGAGCTATAATTCACCCCTCCACTTT CASSLDAVSYNSPLHF
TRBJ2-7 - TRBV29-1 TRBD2 TGCAGCGTGCGGGCGGGAGCCTACGAGCAGTACTTC CSVRAGAYEQYF
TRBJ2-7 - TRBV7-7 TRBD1 TGTGCTAGCAGCCAGGGACAGGGACTAACCTACGAGCAGTACTTC CASSQGQGLTYEQYF
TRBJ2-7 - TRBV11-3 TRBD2 TGTGCCAGCAGCTTCGGACTAGCGGGGGAACCCTACGAGCAGTACTTC CASSFGLAGEPYEQYF
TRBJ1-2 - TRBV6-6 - TGTGCCAGCAGTTACACCACCGACAGCCCTAACTATGGCTACACCTTC CASSYTTDSPNYGYTF
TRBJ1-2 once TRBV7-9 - TGTGCCAGCAGCTTAGCGCTTACAGCTAACTATGGCTACACCTTC CASSLALTANYGYTF
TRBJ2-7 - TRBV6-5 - TGTGCCAGCAGGACGTCGGCGGGCTACGAGCAGTACTTC CASRTSAGYEQYF
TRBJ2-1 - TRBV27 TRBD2 TGTGCCAGCAGCGTAGCGGGGGAATCCTACAATGAGCAGTTCTTC CASSVAGESYNEQFF
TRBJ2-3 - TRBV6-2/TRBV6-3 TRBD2 TGTGCCAGCAGTTACTGGGGGCGGGGGGGCAGCACAGATACGCAGTATTTT CASSYWGRGGSTDTQYF
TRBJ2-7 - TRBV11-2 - TGTGCCAGCAGCTTTCGGGGATACGAGCAGTACTTC CASSFRGYEQYF
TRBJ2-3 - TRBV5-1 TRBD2 TGCGCCAGCAAGAGGGGAGCGGGGGATCGCGCAGATACGCAGTATTTT CASKRGAGDRADTQYF
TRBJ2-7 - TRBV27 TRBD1 TGTGCCAGCAGTTTATCAGGGGGCGAGAGGACCTACGAGCAGTACTTC CASSLSGGERTYEQYF
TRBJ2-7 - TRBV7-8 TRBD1 TGTGCCAGCAGCTTAATGGCCGGGACAGGAGGCCACGAGCAGTACTTC CASSLMAGTGGHEQYF
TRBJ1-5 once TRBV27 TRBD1 TGTGCCAGCAGTTCCTCCGGGACAGGGATCTTCGGTAGCAATCAGCCCCAGCATTTT CASSSSGTGIFGSNQPQHF
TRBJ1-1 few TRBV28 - TGTGCCAGCAGTTTGAGCGCAGGGGTAGGCACTGAAGCTTTCTTT CASSLSAGVGTEAFF
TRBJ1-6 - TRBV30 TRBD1 TGTGCCTGGGAACCTGGGACAGGGGGGAATTCACCCCTCCACTTT CAWEPGTGGNSPLHF
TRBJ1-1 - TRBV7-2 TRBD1 TGTGCCAGCAGCGGAACCGGGACAGGGGGCGAGTTCACTGAAGCTTTCTTT CASSGTGTGGEFTEAFF
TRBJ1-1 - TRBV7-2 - TGTGCCAGCAGCTTGGCAGGAGGGTTCACTGAAGCTTTCTTT CASSLAGGFTEAFF
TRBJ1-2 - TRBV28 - TGTGCCAGCAGTACCCAGGGCAACTATGGCTACACCTTC CASSTQGNYGYTF
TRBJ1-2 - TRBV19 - TGTGCCAGTAGTATAGCGGCAGTCAATGGCTACACCTTC CASSIAAVNGYTF
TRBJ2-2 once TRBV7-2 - TGTGCCAGCAGTAGTCAACGAAGCGGGGAGCTGTTTTTT CASSSQRSGELFF